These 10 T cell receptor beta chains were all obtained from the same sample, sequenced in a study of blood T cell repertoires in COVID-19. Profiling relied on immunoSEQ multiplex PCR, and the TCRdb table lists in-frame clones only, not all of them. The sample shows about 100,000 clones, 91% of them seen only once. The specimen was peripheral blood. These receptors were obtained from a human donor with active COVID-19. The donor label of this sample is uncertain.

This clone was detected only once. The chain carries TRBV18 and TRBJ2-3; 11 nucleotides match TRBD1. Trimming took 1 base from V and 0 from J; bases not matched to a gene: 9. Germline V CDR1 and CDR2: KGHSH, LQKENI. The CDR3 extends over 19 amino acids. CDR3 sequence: CASSPLGPGQGGSTDTQYF. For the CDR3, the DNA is TGTGCCAGCTCACCACTCGGCCCGGGACAGGGGGGGAGCACAGATACGCAGTATTTT.

CDR3 nucleotide sequence: TGCGCCAGCAGCGATAGCGGGGGGGCCTTTTACAATGAGCAGTTCTTC. Its translation is CASSDSGGAFYNEQFF. The chain employs TRBV4-1 and TRBJ2-1; 11 bases align to TRBD2. This CDR3 has 16 amino acids. Germline-derived CDR1 and CDR2 are MGHRA and YSYEKL. V shed 5 bases and J 4 bases; nucleotides not matched to a gene: 7.

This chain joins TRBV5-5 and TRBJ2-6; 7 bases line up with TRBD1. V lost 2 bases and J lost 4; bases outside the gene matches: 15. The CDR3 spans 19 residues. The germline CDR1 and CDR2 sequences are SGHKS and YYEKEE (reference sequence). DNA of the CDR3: TGTGCCAGCAGCTTTACCGGGACAGCCGACCGAGGGGGGGCCAACGTCCTGACTTTC. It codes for CASSFTGTADRGGANVLTF.

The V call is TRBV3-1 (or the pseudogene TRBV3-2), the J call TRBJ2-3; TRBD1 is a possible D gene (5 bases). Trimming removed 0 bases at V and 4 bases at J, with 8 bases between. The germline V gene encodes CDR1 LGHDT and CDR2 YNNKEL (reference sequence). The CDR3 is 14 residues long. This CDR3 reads CASSQDVGADTQYF. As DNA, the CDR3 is TGTGCCAGCAGCCAAGACGTAGGGGCAGATACGCAGTATTTT.

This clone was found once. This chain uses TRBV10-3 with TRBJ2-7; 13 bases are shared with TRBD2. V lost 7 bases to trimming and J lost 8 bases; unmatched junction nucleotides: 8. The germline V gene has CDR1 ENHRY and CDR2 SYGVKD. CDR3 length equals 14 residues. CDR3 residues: CAIKGTSGTLQQYF. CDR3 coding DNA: TGTGCCATCAAAGGGACTAGCGGGACCCTCCAGCAGTACTTC.

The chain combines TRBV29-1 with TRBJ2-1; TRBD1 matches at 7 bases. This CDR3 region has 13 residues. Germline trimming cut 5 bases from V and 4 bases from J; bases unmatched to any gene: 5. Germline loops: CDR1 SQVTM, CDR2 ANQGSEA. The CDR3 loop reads CSVLKGQYNEQFF. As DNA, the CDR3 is TGCAGCGTTTTGAAGGGACAGTACAATGAGCAGTTCTTC.

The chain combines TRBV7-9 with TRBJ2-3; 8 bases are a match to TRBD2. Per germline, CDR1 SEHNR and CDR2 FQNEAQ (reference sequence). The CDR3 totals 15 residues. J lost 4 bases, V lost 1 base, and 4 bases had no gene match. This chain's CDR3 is CASSLVVSGADTQYF. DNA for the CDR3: TGTGCCAGCAGCTTAGTCGTTAGCGGGGCAGATACGCAGTATTTT. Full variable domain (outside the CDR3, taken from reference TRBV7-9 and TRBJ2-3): DTGVSQNPRHKITKRGQNVTFRCDPISEHNRLYWYRQTLGQGPEFLTYFQNEAQLEKSRLLSDRFSAERPKGSFSTLEIQRTEQGDSAMYLCASSLVVSGADTQYFGPGTRLTVL.

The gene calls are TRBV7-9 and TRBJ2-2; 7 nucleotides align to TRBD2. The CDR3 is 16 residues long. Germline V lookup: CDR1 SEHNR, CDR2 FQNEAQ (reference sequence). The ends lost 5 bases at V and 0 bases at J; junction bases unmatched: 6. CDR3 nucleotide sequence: TGTGCCAGCAGCGGGGGGGACCGTTCGAACACCGGGGAGCTGTTTTTT. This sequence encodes CASSGGDRSNTGELFF.

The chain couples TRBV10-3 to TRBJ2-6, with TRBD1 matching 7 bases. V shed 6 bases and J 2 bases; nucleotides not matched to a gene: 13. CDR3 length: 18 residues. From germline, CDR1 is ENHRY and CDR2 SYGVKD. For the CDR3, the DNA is TGTGCCATCAGCCTTGACAGGGAAGTATTGACTGGGGCCAACGTCCTGACTTTC. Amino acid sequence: CAISLDREVLTGANVLTF.

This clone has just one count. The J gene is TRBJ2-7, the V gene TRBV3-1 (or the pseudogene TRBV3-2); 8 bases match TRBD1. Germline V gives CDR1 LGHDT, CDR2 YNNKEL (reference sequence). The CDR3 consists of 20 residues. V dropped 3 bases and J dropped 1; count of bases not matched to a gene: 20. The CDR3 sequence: CASSHHKAGQVTLVSYEQYF. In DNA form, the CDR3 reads TGTGCCAGCAGCCATCACAAGGCGGGACAGGTAACCCTGGTGTCCTACGAGCAGTACTTC.